The sequence of this TCR beta chain was determined in a study of T cells in localized non-small cell lung cancer. Findings of the study overall: Compared with tumor, uninvolved adjacent lung displayed greater T cell clonality, ranking highest overall. Heterogeneity is still possible, as just one tumor region was sequenced.

Of note for this clone: What it binds is not known.

Some clones are missing from TCRdb's copy, which holds only in-frame ones; the method was immunoSEQ multiplex PCR. Among 35,000 to 45,000 clones listed, about nine tenths were seen once. The sample was peripheral blood, taken before any cancer treatment. The TCR was taken from a female donor of 60 years or more with stage I squamous cell lung carcinoma.

The CDR3 DNA reads TGTGCCAGCAGTGTGAAGGATACGCAGTATTTT. Its protein is CASSVKDTQYF. The chain couples TRBV19 to TRBJ2-3; D is unresolved. The CDR3 runs 11 residues. The V end was cut by 9 bases, the J end by 6 bases, with 10 bases between. Germline CDR1 is LNHDA and CDR2 is SQIVND (reference sequence).